Presented here are 8 T cell receptor beta chains from one specimen sequenced in a study of T cells in localized non-small cell lung cancer. Produced via immunoSEQ multiplex PCR; TCRdb's table is partial and in-frame only. The data hold approximately 81,000 clones, with 88% observed a single time. The starting material was peripheral blood, obtained before any cancer treatment. The receptors stem from a woman between 40 and 69 years old with stage I squamous cell lung carcinoma.

The chain recombines TRBV5-1 with TRBJ2-2; 8 bases line up with TRBD1. CDR3 length: 16 amino acids. V shed 0 bases and J 0 bases; nucleotides not matched to a gene: 1. From germline, CDR1 is SGHRS and CDR2 YFSETQ. CDR3 nucleotide sequence: TGCGCCAGCAGCTTGGAGGGACAGGCGAACACCGGGGAGCTGTTTTTT. This sequence encodes CASSLEGQANTGELFF. The entire variable domain, with the rest obtained from reference TRBV5-1 and TRBJ2-2, is as follows: KAGVTQTPRYLIKTRGQQVTLSCSPISGHRSVSWYQQTPGQGLQFLFEYFSETQRNKGNFPGRFSGRQFSNSRSEMNVSTLELGDSALYLCASSLEGQANTGELFFGEGSRLTVL.

The chain links TRBV21-1 to TRBJ1-6. TRBV21-1 is described as a pseudogene. This CDR3 comprises 14 residues. CDR3 in DNA: TGTGCCAGCAGTATCAGGGAAGGGAGTTCACCCCTCCACTTT. Protein product: CASSIREGSSPLHF.

The chain employs TRBV5-1 and TRBJ2-7, with a possible D match to TRBD1 (5 bases). The ends were cut back, 4 bases at V and 2 bases at J, with 16 bases in the middle. CDR3 size: 15 residues. Germline V CDR1 and CDR2: SGHRS, YFSETQ. CDR3: CASSPTSGFTYEQYF. The DNA of the CDR3 is TGCGCCAGCAGCCCAACCTCAGGGTTCACCTACGAGCAGTACTTC.

The V call is TRBV30, the J call TRBJ1-2; 8 bases are a match to TRBD1. The CDR3 is 14 amino acids. The germline V gene has CDR1 GTSNPN and CDR2 SVGIG (reference sequence). With 2 bases clipped from V and 2 bases from J, the junction kept 4 bases outside the gene matches. In DNA form, the CDR3 reads TGTGCCTGGAGTAGGACAGGGCCCAACTATGGCTACACCTTC. It specifies CAWSRTGPNYGYTF.

J is TRBJ2-3 and V is TRBV5-1, with D uncertain. V lost 7 bases and J 3 bases, leaving 15 bases between the germline ends. CDR3 length: 14 residues. The germline gives CDR1 SGHRS, CDR2 YFSETQ. This CDR3 is CASFDPTGTDTQYF. The CDR3 DNA follows: TGCGCCAGCTTTGACCCGACTGGGACAGATACGCAGTATTTT.

The rearrangement links TRBV6-6 to TRBJ1-6, with D maybe TRBD1 (6 bases). V was shortened by 4 bases and J by 8 bases, with 15 bases between the two germline ends. Looked up from germline, CDR1 is MNHNY and CDR2 is SVGAGI (reference sequence). The CDR3 runs 15 residues. DNA of the CDR3: TGTGCCAGCAGTTCTGGGACAACCAGGGATTCACCCCTCCACTTT. This codes for CASSSGTTRDSPLHF.

V usage is TRBV5-1 and J usage is TRBJ1-2; no reliable D call. Germline V gene sequence: CDR1 SGHRS, CDR2 YFSETQ. V was shortened by 5 bases and J by 3 bases, with 11 bases between the two germline ends. This CDR3 spans 13 amino acids. Here the CDR3 DNA reads TGCGCCAGCAGGCAGACCCTCGACTATGGCTACACCTTC. The encoded protein is CASRQTLDYGYTF. Full variable domain (outside the CDR3, taken from reference TRBV5-1 and TRBJ1-2): KAGVTQTPRYLIKTRGQQVTLSCSPISGHRSVSWYQQTPGQGLQFLFEYFSETQRNKGNFPGRFSGRQFSNSRSEMNVSTLELGDSALYLCASRQTLDYGYTFGSGTRLTVV.

The chain has TRBV19 and TRBJ2-2, with 7 positions matching TRBD1. With 8 bases clipped from V and 6 bases from J, the junction kept 3 bases outside the gene matches. Germline V gene lookup returns CDR1 LNHDA and CDR2 SQIVND (reference sequence). The CDR3 sequence is 12 residues long. The CDR3 DNA sequence: TGTGCCAGTGAGGGGGCCGCCGGGGAGCTGTTTTTT. This translates into CASEGAAGELFF.